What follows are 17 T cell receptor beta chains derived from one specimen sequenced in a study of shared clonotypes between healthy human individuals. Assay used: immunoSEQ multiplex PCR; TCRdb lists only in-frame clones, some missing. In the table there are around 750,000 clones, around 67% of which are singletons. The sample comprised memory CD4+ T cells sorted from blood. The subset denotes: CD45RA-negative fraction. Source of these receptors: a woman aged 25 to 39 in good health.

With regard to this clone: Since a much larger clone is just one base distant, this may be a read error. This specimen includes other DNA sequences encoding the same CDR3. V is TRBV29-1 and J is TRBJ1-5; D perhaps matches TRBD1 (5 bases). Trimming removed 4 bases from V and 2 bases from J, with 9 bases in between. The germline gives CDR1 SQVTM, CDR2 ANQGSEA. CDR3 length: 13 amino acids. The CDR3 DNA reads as TGCAGCGTTGGGGGGTACGGCAATCAGCCCCAGCATTTT. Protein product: CSVGGYGNQPQHF.

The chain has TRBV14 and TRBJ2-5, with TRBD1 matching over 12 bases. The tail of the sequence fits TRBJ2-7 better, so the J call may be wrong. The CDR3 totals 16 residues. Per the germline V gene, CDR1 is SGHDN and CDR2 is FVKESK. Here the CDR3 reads CASSQGPGTGGGEQYF. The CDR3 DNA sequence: TGTGCCAGCAGCCAAGGGCCCGGGACAGGGGGCGGCGAGCAGTACTTC.

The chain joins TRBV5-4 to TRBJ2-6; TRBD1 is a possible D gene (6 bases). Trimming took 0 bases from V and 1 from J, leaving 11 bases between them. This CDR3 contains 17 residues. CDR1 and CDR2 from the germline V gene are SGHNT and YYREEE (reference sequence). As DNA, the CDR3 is TGTGCCAGCAGCTTGGGAGGGGGTGTGTCTGGGGCCAACGTCCTGACTTTC. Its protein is CASSLGGGVSGANVLTF.

In DNA, the CDR3 is TGTGCCATCAAAGAGGCAGGGGGCTACACTGAAGCTTTCTTT. This translates into CAIKEAGGYTEAFF. The gene calls are TRBV10-3 and TRBJ1-1, with TRBD1 identical over 8 bases. The J segment lost 3 bases and the V segment lost 7 bases, leaving 7 bases of the junction unmatched. In germline, CDR1 is ENHRY, CDR2 SYGVKD. The CDR3 length is 14 residues.

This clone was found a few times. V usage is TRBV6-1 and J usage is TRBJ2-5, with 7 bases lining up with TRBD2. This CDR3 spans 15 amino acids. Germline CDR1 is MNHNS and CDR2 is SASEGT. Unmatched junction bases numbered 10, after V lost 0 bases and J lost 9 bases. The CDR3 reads CASSEAVGVRGAQYF. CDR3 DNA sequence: TGTGCCAGCAGTGAAGCGGTAGGGGTCCGGGGGGCCCAGTACTTC.

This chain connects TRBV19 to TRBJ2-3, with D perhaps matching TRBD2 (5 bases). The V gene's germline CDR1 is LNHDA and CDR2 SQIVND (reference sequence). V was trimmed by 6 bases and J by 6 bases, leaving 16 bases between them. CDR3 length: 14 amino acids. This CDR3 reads CASSIPGNGDTQYF. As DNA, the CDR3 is TGTGCCAGTAGCATACCGGGGAACGGGGATACGCAGTATTTT.

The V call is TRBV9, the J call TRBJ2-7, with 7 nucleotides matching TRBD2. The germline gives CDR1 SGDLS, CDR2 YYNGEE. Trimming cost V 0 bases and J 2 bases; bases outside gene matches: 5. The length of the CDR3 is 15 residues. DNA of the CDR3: TGTGCCAGCAGCGTAGCTCCCGGACTAGCCTACGAGCAGTACTTC. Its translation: CASSVAPGLAYEQYF. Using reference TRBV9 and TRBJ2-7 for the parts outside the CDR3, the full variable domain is DSGVTQTPKHLITATGQRVTLRCSPRSGDLSVYWYQQSLDQGLQFLIQYYNGEERAKGNILERFSAQQFPDLHSELNLSSLELGDSALYFCASSVAPGLAYEQYFGPGTRLTVT.

CDR3 loop: CASSRTGSPSSYEQYF. CDR3 nucleotide sequence: TGTGCCAGCAGCCGTACAGGGTCACCAAGCTCCTACGAGCAGTACTTC. V gene TRBV7-6 combines with J gene TRBJ2-5; D is possibly TRBD1 (6 bases). Judging by the DNA end, TRBJ2-7 fits better; the J call may be wrong. Germline CDR1 and CDR2: SGHVS and FNYEAQ. This CDR3 is 16 amino acids long.

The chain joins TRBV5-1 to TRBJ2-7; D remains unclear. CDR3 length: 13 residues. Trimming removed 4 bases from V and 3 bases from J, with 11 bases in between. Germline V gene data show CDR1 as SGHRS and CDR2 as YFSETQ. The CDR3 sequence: CASSLDPDYEQYF. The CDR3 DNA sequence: TGCGCCAGCAGCCTCGACCCCGACTACGAGCAGTACTTC.

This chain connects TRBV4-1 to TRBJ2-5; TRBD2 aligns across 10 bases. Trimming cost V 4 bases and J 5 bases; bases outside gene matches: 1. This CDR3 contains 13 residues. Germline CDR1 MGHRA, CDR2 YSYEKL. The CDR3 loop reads CASSLTSGETQYF. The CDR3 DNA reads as TGCGCCAGCAGCCTGACTAGCGGGGAGACCCAGTACTTC.

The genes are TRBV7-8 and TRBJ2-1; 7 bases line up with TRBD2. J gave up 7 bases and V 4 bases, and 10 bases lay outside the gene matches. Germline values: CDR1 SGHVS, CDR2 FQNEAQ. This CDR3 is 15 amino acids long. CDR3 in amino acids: CASSWGGAGENEQFF. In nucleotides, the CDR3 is TGTGCCAGCAGCTGGGGTGGTGCGGGAGAGAATGAGCAGTTCTTC.

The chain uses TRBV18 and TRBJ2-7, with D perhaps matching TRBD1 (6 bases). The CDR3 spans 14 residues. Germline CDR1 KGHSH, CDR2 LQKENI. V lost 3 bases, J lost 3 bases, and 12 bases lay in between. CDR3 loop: CASSPGHRVYEQYF. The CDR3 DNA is TGTGCCAGCTCACCGGGACATCGGGTCTACGAGCAGTACTTC. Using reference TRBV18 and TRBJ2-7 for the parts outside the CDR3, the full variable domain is NAGVMQNPRHLVRRRGQEARLRCSPMKGHSHVYWYRQLPEEGLKFMVYLQKENIIDESGMPKERFSAEFPKEGPSILRIQQVVRGDSAAYFCASSPGHRVYEQYFGPGTRLTVT.

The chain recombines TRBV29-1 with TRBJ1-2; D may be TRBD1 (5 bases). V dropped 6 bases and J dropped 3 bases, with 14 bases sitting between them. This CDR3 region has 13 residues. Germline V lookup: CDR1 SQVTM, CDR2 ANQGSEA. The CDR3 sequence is CSVPTDRHYGYTF. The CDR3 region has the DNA TGCAGCGTCCCGACCGACAGACACTATGGCTACACCTTC. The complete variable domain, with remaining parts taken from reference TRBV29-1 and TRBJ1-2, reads SAVISQKPSRDICQRGTSLTIQCQVDSQVTMMFWYRQQPGQSLTLIATANQGSEATYESGFVIDKFPISRPNLTFSTLTVSNMSPEDSSIYLCSVPTDRHYGYTFGSGTRLTVV.

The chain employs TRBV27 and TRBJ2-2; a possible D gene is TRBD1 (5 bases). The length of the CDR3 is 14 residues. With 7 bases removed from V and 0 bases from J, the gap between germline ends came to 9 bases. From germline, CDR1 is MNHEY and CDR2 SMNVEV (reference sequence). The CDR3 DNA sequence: TGTGCCAGCAACGGCAGGGCGAACACCGGGGAGCTGTTTTTT. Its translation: CASNGRANTGELFF.

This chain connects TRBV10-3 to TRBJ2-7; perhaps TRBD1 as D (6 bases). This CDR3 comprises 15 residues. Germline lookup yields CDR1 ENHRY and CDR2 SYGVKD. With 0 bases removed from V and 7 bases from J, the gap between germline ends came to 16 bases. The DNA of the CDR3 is TGTGCCATCAGTGAGTCTGCAGGGGCCCCCAGGGAGCAGTACTTC. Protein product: CAISESAGAPREQYF.

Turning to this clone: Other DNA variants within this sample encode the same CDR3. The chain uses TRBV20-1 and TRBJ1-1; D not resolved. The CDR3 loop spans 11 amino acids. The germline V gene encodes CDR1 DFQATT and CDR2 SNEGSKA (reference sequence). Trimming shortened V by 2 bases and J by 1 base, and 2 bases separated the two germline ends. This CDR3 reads CSARRNTEAFF. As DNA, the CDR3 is TGCAGTGCTAGAAGGAACACTGAAGCTTTCTTT.

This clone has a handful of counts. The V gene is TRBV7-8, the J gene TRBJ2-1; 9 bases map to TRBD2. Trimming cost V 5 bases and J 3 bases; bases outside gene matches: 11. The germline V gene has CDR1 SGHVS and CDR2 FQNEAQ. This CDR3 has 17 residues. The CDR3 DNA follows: TGTGCCAGCAGCCCCGTTTTGGGTAGCGGGAGCTACAATGAGCAGTTCTTC. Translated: CASSPVLGSGSYNEQFF. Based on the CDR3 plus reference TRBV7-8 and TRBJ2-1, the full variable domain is GAGVSQSPRYKVAKRGQDVALRCDPISGHVSLFWYQQALGQGPEFLTYFQNEAQLDKSGLPSDRFFAERPEGSVSTLKIQRTQQEDSAVYLCASSPVLGSGSYNEQFFGPGTRLTVL.